This T cell receptor beta chain was sequenced for a study of cytomegalovirus exposure and HLA in healthy donors. Use of 60 Vbeta and 13 Jbeta primers characterized the PCR. Clones were sequenced by immunoSEQ multiplex PCR, and TCRdb holds only the in-frame ones, with some missing. The data show about 140,000 clones, with 80% seen just once and less than 1.5% held by the top ten. CDR1 and CDR2 (germline): SGDLS, YYNGEE. This CDR3 contains 14 residues. J gave up 3 bases and V 0 bases, and 2 bases lay outside the gene matches. This clone was seen once. The same CDR3 can be traced to other DNA sequences in this sample.

The chain carries TRBV9 and TRBJ1-2; 7 bases line up with TRBD1. The sequence derives from a male donor in good health and CMV-seropositive. Input material: PBMCs. CDR3 amino acids: CASSVGRGDYGYTF. CDR3 nucleotides: TGTGCCAGCAGCGTAGGCAGGGGGGACTATGGCTACACCTTC.